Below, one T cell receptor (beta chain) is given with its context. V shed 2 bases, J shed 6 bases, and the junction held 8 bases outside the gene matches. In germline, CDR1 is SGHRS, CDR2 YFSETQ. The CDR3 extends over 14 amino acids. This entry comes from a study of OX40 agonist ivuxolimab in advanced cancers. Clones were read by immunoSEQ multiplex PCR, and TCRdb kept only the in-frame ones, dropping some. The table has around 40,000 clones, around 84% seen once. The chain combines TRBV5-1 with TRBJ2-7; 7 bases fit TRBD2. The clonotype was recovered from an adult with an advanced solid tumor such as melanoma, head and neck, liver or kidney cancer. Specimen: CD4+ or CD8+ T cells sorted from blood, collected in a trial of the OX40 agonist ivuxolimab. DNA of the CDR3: TGCGCCAGCAGCTTAGGCGCGGGAGTCCTCGAGCAGTACTTC. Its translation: CASSLGAGVLEQYF.